The clone carrying this T cell receptor (beta chain) was detected a few times. Preparing the TCRbeta library involved the use of unique molecular identifiers. TCRdb called the PCR reads again in MiXCR, with one record for every CDR3 protein. The data show approximately 400,000 distinct CDR3 sequences, approximately 10% seen once. This entry belongs to a study of T-cell reconstitution after alpha-beta-depleted transplantation in children. The CDR3 loop spans 15 amino acids. V shed 4 bases and J 4 bases; nucleotides not matched to a gene: 4. Germline CDR1 is SGHVS and CDR2 is FQNEAQ. The genes are TRBV7-8 and TRBJ2-3; 11 positions match TRBD2. The input for sequencing was PBMCs from the stem cell graft donor, taken from the stem cell graft. The clonotype was recovered from a human donor who donated a stem cell graft to a child with acute myeloid leukemia. CDR3 sequence reads: CASSYTSGSADTQYF. The CDR3 nucleotides are TGTGCCAGCAGCTATACTAGCGGGAGTGCAGATACGCAGTATTTT.